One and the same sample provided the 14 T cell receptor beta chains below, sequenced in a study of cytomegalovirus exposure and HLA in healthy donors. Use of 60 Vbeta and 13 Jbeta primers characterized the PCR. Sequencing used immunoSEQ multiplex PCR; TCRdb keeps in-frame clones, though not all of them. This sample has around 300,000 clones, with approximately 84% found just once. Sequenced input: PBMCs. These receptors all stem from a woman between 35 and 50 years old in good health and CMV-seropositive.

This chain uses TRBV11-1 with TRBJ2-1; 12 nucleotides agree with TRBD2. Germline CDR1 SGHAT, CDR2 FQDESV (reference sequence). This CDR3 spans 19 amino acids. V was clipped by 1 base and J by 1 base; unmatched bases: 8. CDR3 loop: CASSLGLAGGPRSYNEQFF. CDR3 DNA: TGTGCCAGCAGCTTAGGGCTAGCGGGAGGGCCTAGGTCCTACAATGAGCAGTTCTTC.

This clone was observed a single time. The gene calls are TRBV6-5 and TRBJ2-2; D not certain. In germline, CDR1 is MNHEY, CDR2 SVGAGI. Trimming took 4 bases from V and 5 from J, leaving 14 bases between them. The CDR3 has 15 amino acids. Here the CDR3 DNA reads TGTGCCAGCAGTTTGTCCGGGTTGTGGACCGGGGAGCTGTTTTTT. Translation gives CASSLSGLWTGELFF.

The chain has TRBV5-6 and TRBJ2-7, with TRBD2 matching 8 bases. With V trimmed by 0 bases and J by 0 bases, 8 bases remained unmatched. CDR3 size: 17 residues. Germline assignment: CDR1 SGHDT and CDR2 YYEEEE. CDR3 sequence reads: CASSLGLAGQTSYEQYF. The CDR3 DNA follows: TGTGCCAGCAGCTTGGGCCTAGCGGGCCAGACCTCCTACGAGCAGTACTTC. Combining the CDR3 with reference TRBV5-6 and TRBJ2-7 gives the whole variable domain DAGVTQSPTHLIKTRGQQVTLRCSPKSGHDTVSWYQQALGQGPQFIFQYYEEEERQRGNFPDRFSGHQFPNYSSELNVNALLLGDSALYLCASSLGLAGQTSYEQYFGPGTRLTVT.

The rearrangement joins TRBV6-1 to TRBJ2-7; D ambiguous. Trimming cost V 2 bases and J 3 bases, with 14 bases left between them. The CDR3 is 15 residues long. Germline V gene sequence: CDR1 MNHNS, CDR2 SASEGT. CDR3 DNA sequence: TGTGCCAGCAGTGAAAGTGGCAGTCCCCTCTACGAGCAGTACTTC. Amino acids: CASSESGSPLYEQYF.

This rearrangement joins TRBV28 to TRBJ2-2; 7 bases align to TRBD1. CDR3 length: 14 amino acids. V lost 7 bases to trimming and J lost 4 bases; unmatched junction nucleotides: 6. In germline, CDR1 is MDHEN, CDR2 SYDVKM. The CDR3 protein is CASKGQSSTGELFF. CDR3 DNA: TGTGCCAGCAAGGGACAGTCGAGCACCGGGGAGCTGTTTTTT.

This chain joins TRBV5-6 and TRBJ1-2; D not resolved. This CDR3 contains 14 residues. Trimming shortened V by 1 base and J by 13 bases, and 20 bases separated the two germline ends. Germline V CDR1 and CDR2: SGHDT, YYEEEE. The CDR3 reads CASSLSAEGGLGTF. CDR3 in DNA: TGTGCCAGCAGCTTGTCGGCAGAGGGTGGGCTCGGCACCTTC.

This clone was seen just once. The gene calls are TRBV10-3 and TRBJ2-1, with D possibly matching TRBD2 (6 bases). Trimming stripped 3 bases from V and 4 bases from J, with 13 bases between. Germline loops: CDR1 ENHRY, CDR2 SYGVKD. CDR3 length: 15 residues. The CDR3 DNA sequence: TGTGCCATCAGTGAAGCAGGAGGGCCGTACAATGAGCAGTTCTTC. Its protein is CAISEAGGPYNEQFF.

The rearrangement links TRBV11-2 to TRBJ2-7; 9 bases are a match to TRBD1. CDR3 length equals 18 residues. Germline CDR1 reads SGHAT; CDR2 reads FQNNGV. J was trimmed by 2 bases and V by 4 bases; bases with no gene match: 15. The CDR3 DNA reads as TGTGCCAGCAGCTCCGGGGGACTACGGACAGGGGAGACCTACGAGCAGTACTTC. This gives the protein CASSSGGLRTGETYEQYF.

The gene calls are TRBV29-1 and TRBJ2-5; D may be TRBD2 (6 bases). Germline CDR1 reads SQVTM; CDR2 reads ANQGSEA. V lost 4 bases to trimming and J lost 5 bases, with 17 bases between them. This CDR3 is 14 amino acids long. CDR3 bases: TGCAGCGTTGTATTTCGGGACTTCGGGGAGACCCAGTACTTC. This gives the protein CSVVFRDFGETQYF. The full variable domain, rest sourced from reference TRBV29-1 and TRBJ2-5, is SAVISQKPSRDICQRGTSLTIQCQVDSQVTMMFWYRQQPGQSLTLIATANQGSEATYESGFVIDKFPISRPNLTFSTLTVSNMSPEDSSIYLCSVVFRDFGETQYFGPGTRLLVL.

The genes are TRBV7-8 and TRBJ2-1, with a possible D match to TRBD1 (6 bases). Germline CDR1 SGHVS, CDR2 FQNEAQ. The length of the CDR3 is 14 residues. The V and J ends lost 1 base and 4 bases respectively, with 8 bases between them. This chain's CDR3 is CASSLGQGYNEQFF. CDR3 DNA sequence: TGTGCCAGCAGCTTAGGGCAGGGGTACAATGAGCAGTTCTTC.

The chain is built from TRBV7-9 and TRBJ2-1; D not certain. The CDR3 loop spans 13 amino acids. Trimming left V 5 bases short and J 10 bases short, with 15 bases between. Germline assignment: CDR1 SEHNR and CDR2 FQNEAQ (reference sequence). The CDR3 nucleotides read TGTGCCAGCAGCCGCCCTTCTGGGCACGAGCAGTTCTTC. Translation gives CASSRPSGHEQFF.

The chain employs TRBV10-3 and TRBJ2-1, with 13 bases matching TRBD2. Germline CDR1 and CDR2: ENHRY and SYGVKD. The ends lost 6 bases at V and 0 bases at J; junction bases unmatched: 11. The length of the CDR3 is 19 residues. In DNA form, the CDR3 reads TGTGCCATCAGGCCCTCCGGGACTAGCGGGGCAAGCTCCTACAATGAGCAGTTCTTC. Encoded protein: CAIRPSGTSGASSYNEQFF.

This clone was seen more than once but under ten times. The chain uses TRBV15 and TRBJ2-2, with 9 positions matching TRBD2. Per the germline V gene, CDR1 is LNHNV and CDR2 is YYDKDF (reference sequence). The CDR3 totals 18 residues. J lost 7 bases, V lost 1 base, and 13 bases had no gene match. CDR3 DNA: TGTGCCACCAGCAGAGGAGGAACGGGACTAGCACGGGGCGGGGAGCTGTTTTTT. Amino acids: CATSRGGTGLARGGELFF. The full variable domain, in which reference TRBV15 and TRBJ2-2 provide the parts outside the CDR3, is DAMVIQNPRYQVTQFGKPVTLSCSQTLNHNVMYWYQQKSSQAPKLLFHYYDKDFNNEADTPDNFQSRRPNTSFCFLDIRSPGLGDTAMYLCATSRGGTGLARGGELFFGEGSRLTVL.

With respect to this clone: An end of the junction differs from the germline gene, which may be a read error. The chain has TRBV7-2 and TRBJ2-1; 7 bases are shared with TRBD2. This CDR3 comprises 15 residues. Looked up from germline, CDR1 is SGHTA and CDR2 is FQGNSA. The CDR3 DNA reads TGTGCCAGCAGCTTAGGCGGGAGCTCCTCCAATGAGCAGTTCTTC. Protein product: CASSLGGSSSNEQFF. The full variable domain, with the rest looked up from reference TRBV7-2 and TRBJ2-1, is GAGVSQSPSNKVTEKGKDVELRCDPISGHTALYWYRQSLGQGLEFLIYFQGNSAPDKSGLPSDRFSAERTGGSVSTLTIQRTQQEDSAVYLCASSLGGSSSNEQFFGPGTRLTVL.